These 17 T cell receptor beta chains share one sample of origin, sequenced in a study of molecular identifiers for immune sequencing clone quantification. MiXCR was run by TCRdb on the PCR reads, yielding one entry per CDR3 protein. Of around 100,000 distinct CDR3 sequences in the sample, roughly a third were seen once. Sequenced: naive CD8+ T cells from blood, with Jurkat cell RNA spiked in. Subset given: FACS-sorted CD8+CD4-CCR7+CD45RA+ naive T cells. The receptors stem from a human donor in good health. Some libraries in this study had Jurkat cell RNA spiked in.

The V call is TRBV4-3, the J call TRBJ2-7, with 11 bases matching TRBD2. The CDR3 runs 19 residues. V gave up 4 bases and J gave up 3 bases; unmatched junction bases: 17. The germline V gene has CDR1 LGHNA and CDR2 YSLEER. CDR3 region: CASSPQELAGAPDLYEQYF. The CDR3 DNA reads as TGCGCCAGCAGCCCCCAAGAACTAGCGGGAGCCCCCGACCTCTACGAGCAGTACTTC.

Points on this clonotype: Mismatch with germline at one junction end may stem from a read error. The chain couples TRBV28 to TRBJ1-5, with D maybe TRBD1 (5 bases). From germline, CDR1 is MDHEN and CDR2 SYDVKM. The CDR3 sequence is 15 residues long. CDR3 sequence (DNA): TGTGCCAGCAAGTTAACCGACAGCGACAATCAGCCCCAGCTTTTT. Residues: CASKLTDSDNQPQLF.

The chain carries TRBV27 and TRBJ2-2, with 9 positions matching TRBD2. From germline, CDR1 is MNHEY and CDR2 SMNVEV (reference sequence). CDR3 length equals 17 residues. V shed 1 base, J shed 2 bases, and the junction held 5 bases outside the gene matches. The DNA of the CDR3 is TGTGCCAGCAGTTTATGGCTAGCGGGATATAACACCGGGGAGCTGTTTTTT. Its translation is CASSLWLAGYNTGELFF.

Notes on this clonotype: It may be a read error: a sequence one base away is much more abundant. No conserved phenylalanine or tryptophan is present at the end of the CDR3, so a read error is the likely explanation. The rearrangement uses TRBV6-2 or TRBV6-3 and TRBJ2-3; TRBD2 is a possible D gene (6 bases). Trimming cost V 2 bases and J 6 bases, with 6 bases left between them. The CDR3 extends over 12 amino acids. Germline CDR1 and CDR2: MNHEY and SVGEGT. The CDR3 bases are TGTGCCAGCAGTTACCGGGGGGATACGCAGTATTCT. Translating it yields CASSYRGDTQYS.

The chain is built from TRBV20-1 and TRBJ2-7, with a possible D match to TRBD1 (5 bases). The CDR3 has 13 amino acids. Germline V gene sequence: CDR1 DFQATT, CDR2 SNEGSKA (reference sequence). V dropped 6 bases and J dropped 1 base, with 13 bases sitting between them. The DNA for the CDR3 is TGCAGTGCGAGGCTACAGGCGTCCTACGAGCAGTACTTC. Its protein product is CSARLQASYEQYF.

The chain uses TRBV7-9 and TRBJ1-6; 8 nucleotides agree with TRBD1. Looked up from germline, CDR1 is SEHNR and CDR2 is FQNEAQ (reference sequence). The V and J ends lost 9 bases and 8 bases, in that order; junction bases with no gene match: 9. The CDR3 has 14 residues. CDR3 DNA: TGTGCCAGTACGACAGGGGACTACGATTCACCCCTCCACTTT. This sequence encodes CASTTGDYDSPLHF. Full variable domain (outside the CDR3, taken from reference TRBV7-9 and TRBJ1-6): DTGVSQNPRHKITKRGQNVTFRCDPISEHNRLYWYRQTLGQGPEFLTYFQNEAQLEKSRLLSDRFSAERPKGSFSTLEIQRTEQGDSAMYLCASTTGDYDSPLHFGNGTRLTVT.

This clonotype was recorded at least ten times. V usage is TRBV7-2 and J usage is TRBJ2-3; a possible D gene is TRBD2 (7 bases). The germline V gene encodes CDR1 SGHTA and CDR2 FQGNSA. This CDR3 has 14 residues. The germline V and J ends were trimmed by 1 base and 6 bases, with 11 bases remaining between them. The CDR3 bases are TGTGCCAGCAGCTTAGATGGGAGGGGGGATACGCAGTATTTT. It yields the protein CASSLDGRGDTQYF.

In its sample, this clonotype was seen many times. The DNA for the CDR3 is TGTGGCACAGGGGCGAAGGATAGCAATCAGCCCCAGCATTTT. Translated, it gives CGTGAKDSNQPQHF. The chain links TRBV28 to TRBJ1-5; 7 nucleotides agree with TRBD1. CDR1 is MDHEN, CDR2 SYDVKM, per germline. The CDR3 sequence is 14 residues long.

This clonotype occurred once. The conserved final phenylalanine or tryptophan is absent from the CDR3, which likely points to a read error. This rearrangement joins TRBV4-3 to TRBJ1-6; D unresolved. V shed 3 bases and J shed 7 bases, with 13 bases lying between them. CDR1 is LGHNA, CDR2 YSLEER, per germline. The CDR3 covers 15 residues. CDR3 sequence (DNA): TGCGCCAGCAGCCAGGGGAGCCAGGCAAATTCACCCCTCCACATT. Its translation: CASSQGSQANSPLHI.

This clonotype has a single count. J is TRBJ2-3 and V is TRBV27; tentative D call: TRBD2 (6 bases). The V end was cut by 4 bases, the J end by 4 bases, with 27 bases between. Germline CDR1 and CDR2: MNHEY and SMNVEV (reference sequence). The CDR3 has 19 amino acids. This chain's CDR3 is CASSSTNGSSPRIADTQYF. Written as DNA, the CDR3 is TGTGCCAGCAGTTCAACTAACGGGAGTAGCCCGCGGATCGCAGATACGCAGTATTTT.

This clonotype showed up many times. This chain's CDR3 is CASGAYRNQPQHF. The CDR3 DNA sequence: TGTGCTTCAGGGGCTTATCGCAATCAGCCCCAGCATTTT. V usage is TRBV28 and J usage is TRBJ1-5; D may be TRBD1 (6 bases). This CDR3 is 13 amino acids long. The V gene's germline CDR1 is MDHEN and CDR2 SYDVKM.

The chain links TRBV5-4 to TRBJ2-6; D is unclear. V lost 10 bases and J lost 2, with 13 bases in between. CDR1 is SGHNT, CDR2 YYREEE, per germline (reference sequence). This CDR3 has 14 amino acids. CDR3: CAGSPRPGANVLTF. CDR3 bases: TGTGCCGGTAGCCCACGGCCTGGGGCCAACGTCCTGACTTTC.

This clonotype was recorded a few times. The germline gene is not matched at one end of the junction; a read error may be the cause. The rearrangement uses TRBV12-3 or TRBV12-4 and TRBJ2-1, with 10 bases matching TRBD2. The CDR3 length is 15 residues. CDR3: CASSLGTSAYNEQFF. CDR3 coding DNA: TGTGCCAGCAGTTTGGGGACTAGCGCCTACAATGAACAGTTCTTC.

This clonotype was detected once. A much larger clone differs by one base, so this may be a read error. The V gene is TRBV28, the J gene TRBJ2-1; TRBD2 aligns across 7 bases. The CDR3 covers 15 residues. Germline lookup yields CDR1 MDHEN and CDR2 SYDVKM. CDR3: CASNQAGRSYDEQFF. The CDR3 DNA follows: TGTGCCAGCAACCAAGCGGGAAGGTCCTACGATGAGCAGTTCTTC.

This clonotype has a handful of counts. V is TRBV25-1 and J is TRBJ2-1; D is unclear. Germline assignment: CDR1 MGHDK and CDR2 SYGVNS. The CDR3 length is 14 residues. V lost 10 bases and J lost 3, with 16 bases in between. DNA for the CDR3: TGTGCCACCCGTACGGGCAGACTCTACAATGAGCAGTTCTTC. The encoded protein is CATRTGRLYNEQFF.

Remarks on this clonotype: No conserved phenylalanine or tryptophan is present at the end of the CDR3, so a read error is the likely explanation. The gene calls are TRBV28 and TRBJ1-4, with no clear D. The CDR3 is made up of 11 amino acids. V was clipped by 6 bases and J by 8 bases, with 7 bases between them. Per germline, CDR1 MDHEN and CDR2 SYDVKM. The CDR3 nucleotides read TGTGCCAGCAGGGTCCGCGAAAAACTGTTTATT. Residues: CASRVREKLFI.

This clonotype has just a few counts. J is TRBJ2-5 and V is TRBV27; no definite D call. CDR1 is MNHEY and CDR2 is SMNVEV in the germline V gene (reference sequence). With 6 bases removed from V and 0 bases from J, the gap between germline ends came to 8 bases. The length of the CDR3 is 13 residues. The CDR3 reads CASRGRHQETQYF. The CDR3 DNA reads as TGTGCCAGCAGGGGCAGACACCAAGAGACCCAGTACTTC.